This section outlines one T cell receptor (beta chain) sequence together with its context. The data were taken from a study of neoadjuvant anti-PD-1 for oral cavity cancer. Background on the study: Around day 43, patients without progression received a fourth nivolumab dose before surgery.

Most PBMC samples had approximately 480 ng input DNA in six replicates. Only in-frame clones appear in the TCRdb table, and some are missing; sequencing was by immunoSEQ multiplex PCR. The table includes 13,000 to 15,000 clones, roughly 79% detected once. Time point here: after neoadjuvant nivolumab, at surgical resection. These oral cavity squamous cell carcinomas were HPV-negative and locally advanced. Germline V CDR1 and CDR2: MNHNY, SVGAGI (reference sequence). Trimming cost V 5 bases and J 11 bases, with 22 bases left between them. This CDR3 is built from 14 residues. This receptor was obtained from a person aged 35-79 years with oral cavity squamous cell carcinoma. Here the sequenced sample was PBMCs, taken after nivolumab (anti-PD-1) treatment. The chain joins TRBV6-6 to TRBJ2-7; D is perhaps TRBD2 (5 bases). The CDR3 reads CASSQTLNGVLKYF. CDR3 bases: TGTGCCAGCAGTCAAACTCTAAACGGGGTCCTGAAGTACTTC.